Below, one TCR beta chain is given with its context. Some clones are missing from TCRdb's copy, which holds only in-frame ones; the method was immunoSEQ multiplex PCR. Counted here are roughly 190,000 clones, about 83% occurring once; the ten biggest clones make up 3% to 3.5%. This specimen belongs to a study of blood T cell repertoires in COVID-19. Across the study: From T cells, B-cell-depleted T cells, or PBMCs came the material, which was cDNA or gDNA.

Participants spanned ages about 18 to 90 years and resided in about two dozen US areas. Each participant's cohort was designated according to participant-reported clinical history. This TCR was sampled from a woman aged 30 to 39 who had been exposed to COVID-19. Sequenced sample: PBMCs or T cells enriched from blood (not recorded which).

In DNA form, the CDR3 reads TGTGCCAGCAGCAAGACTTACGGACAGTATGAGAACACTGAAGCTTTCTTT. Its protein is CASSKTYGQYENTEAFF. The rearrangement links TRBV7-2 to TRBJ1-1; possible D gene TRBD1, 6 bases. This CDR3 is built from 17 residues. CDR1 and CDR2 from the germline V gene are SGHTA and FQGNSA. V was pared by 5 bases and J by 1 base, with 20 bases between.